This T cell receptor beta chain comes out of a study of T cell responses to AZD1222 COVID-19 vaccine. As to this clone: No antigen is known for it.

The data were produced by immunoSEQ multiplex PCR, yet TCRdb's version contains in-frame clones alone and is incomplete. Of 70,000 or so clones listed, less than 85% are singletons. Findings and caveats of the study: The study found vaccine-associated CD4 TCRs spanning spike, dominant at 160-218 and 743-854. White British people made up most donors, females outnumbered males, and clonal diversity was possibly underestimated.

The clonotype was recovered from an adult who received the AZD1222 COVID-19 vaccine. Here the sequenced sample was peripheral blood, taken 28 days after the second AZD1222 dose.

The CDR3 reads CASSYSGGGLSGANVLTF. The CDR3 DNA reads TGTGCCAGCAGTTACTCTGGCGGGGGCCTCTCTGGGGCCAACGTCCTGACTTTC. The chain is built from TRBV6-2 or TRBV6-3 and TRBJ2-6; tentative D call: TRBD2 (7 bases). Germline V CDR1 and CDR2: MNHEY, SVGEGT. V lost 0 bases and J 0 bases, leaving 12 bases between the germline ends. The CDR3 loop spans 18 amino acids.